Sequencing of this T cell receptor (beta chain) was carried out in a study of blood T cell repertoires in COVID-19. Study-level background: Both acute and convalescent COVID-19 samples were obtained from the United States, Italy and Spain.

Which cohort a participant joined came from the clinical history participants gave. In the original processing: Estimation of nucleated cell counts was performed using reference gene primer amplification. Clones were sequenced by immunoSEQ multiplex PCR, and TCRdb holds only the in-frame ones, with some missing. D and trimming come from the DNA, and the V and J calls and clone size come from that table. The sample has around 430,000 clones; approximately 90% are singletons. The CDR3 is 16 amino acids. Per the germline V gene, CDR1 is LGHDT and CDR2 is YNNKEL (reference sequence). V was trimmed by 0 bases and J by 5 bases, leaving 16 bases between them.

Source material: PBMCs or T cells enriched from blood (not recorded which). This receptor was identified in a woman aged 45 to 65 who had recovered from COVID-19. This sequence joins TRBV3-1 (or the pseudogene TRBV3-2) and TRBJ1-2; D not resolved. DNA of the CDR3: TGTGCCAGCAGCCAAGAATCACGTTCCTACTTTTATGGCTACACCTTC. Amino acid sequence: CASSQESRSYFYGYTF.